This T cell receptor (beta chain) was observed in a study of early T cells in non-severe SARS-CoV-2 infection. Looking at the study overall: Sequenced material consisted of bulk RNA (from unsorted whole blood), and chains were unpaired.

Points from the study as a whole: VDJdb matching skewed toward anti-spike CD8 responses, missing private and CD4 specificities.

The protocol attached unique molecular identifiers to individual cDNA molecules. TCRdb ran MiXCR on the 5' RACE reads and lists one entry per CDR3 protein. The table shows fewer than 80,000 distinct CDR3 sequences, with roughly an eighth occurring only once. To note about this clonotype: Its antigen is undetermined.

The CDR3 has 17 amino acids. Trimming at V came to 2 bases and at J to 0 bases, leaving 5 bases not matched to a gene. The germline CDR1 and CDR2 sequences are SGDLS and YYNGEE. This chain links TRBV9 with TRBJ2-6; 7 bases agree with TRBD2. The sequenced sample consisted of whole blood. This TCR came from an adult who was a healthcare worker with PCR-confirmed SARS-CoV-2 infection or an uninfected control (not recorded which). The CDR3 loop is CASSVSGTTSGANVLTF. The CDR3 DNA reads TGTGCCAGCAGCGTCAGCGGGACTACCTCTGGGGCCAACGTCCTGACTTTC.